The 12 T cell receptor beta chains in this list originate from one sample, sequenced in a study of T cell responses to AZD1222 COVID-19 vaccine. TCRdb's copy holds only in-frame clones and misses some; the assay was immunoSEQ multiplex PCR. The sample yields 140,000 to 150,000 clones, about 92% seen once. The specimen comprised peripheral blood, sampled after recovery from COVID-19. These receptors were obtained from an adult who had recovered from COVID-19.

This rearrangement joins TRBV29-1 to TRBJ2-1; perhaps TRBD2 as D (5 bases). CDR1 is SQVTM, CDR2 ANQGSEA, per germline. The CDR3 has 11 residues. Trimming shortened V by 6 bases and J by 7 bases, and 10 bases separated the two germline ends. This CDR3 is CSVVRENEQFF. The CDR3 DNA is TGCAGCGTGGTGAGGGAGAATGAGCAGTTCTTC.

The J gene is TRBJ2-7, the V gene TRBV30; 11 nucleotides align to TRBD1. Unmatched junction bases numbered 4, after V lost 3 bases and J lost 3 bases. CDR1 and CDR2 (germline): GTSNPN, SVGIG (reference sequence). The CDR3 loop spans 14 amino acids. The CDR3 DNA sequence: TGTGCCTGGAGGGAAGGGACAGGGGGCTACGAGCAGTACTTC. Translated: CAWREGTGGYEQYF.

The rearrangement uses TRBV7-5 and TRBJ2-5; the table gives TRBD1 as D, unverified against the DNA. TRBV7-5 corresponds to a pseudogene. There are 13 residues in the CDR3. The CDR3 spells CARHDRAGETQYF. The DNA for the CDR3 is TGTGCCAGACACGACCGTGCAGGTGAGACCCAGTACTTC.

This chain connects TRBV4-1 to TRBJ2-7; the D is unclear. This CDR3 comprises 14 residues. The germline CDR1 and CDR2 sequences are MGHRA and YSYEKL. Trimming took off 4 bases at V and 2 bases at J, with 12 bases between the two ends. This CDR3 is CASSPTIYAYEQYF. Written as DNA, the CDR3 is TGCGCCAGCAGCCCTACTATCTACGCCTACGAGCAGTACTTC.

V is TRBV6-5 and J is TRBJ2-3; 9 bases map to TRBD2. This CDR3 is 15 amino acids long. Trimming removed 5 bases from V and 4 bases from J; junction bases left unmatched: 7. The germline V gene encodes CDR1 MNHEY and CDR2 SVGAGI. The DNA for the CDR3 is TGTGCCAGCAGTCTTAGCGGGAGTGGGTCAGATACGCAGTATTTT. It specifies CASSLSGSGSDTQYF.

The chain joins TRBV9 to TRBJ2-5; 9 bases align to TRBD2. The CDR3 is 15 amino acids. Germline CDR1 and CDR2: SGDLS and YYNGEE. The V gene end was trimmed by 4 bases and the J gene end by 2 bases; junction bases not matched to a gene: 6. CDR3 protein: CASSPLAGIQETQYF. CDR3 in DNA: TGTGCCAGCAGCCCCCTAGCGGGGATACAAGAGACCCAGTACTTC.

This chain joins TRBV6-5 and TRBJ2-7, with 8 positions matching TRBD1. CDR3 size: 15 residues. J gave up 1 base and V 2 bases, and 4 bases lay outside the gene matches. In germline, CDR1 is MNHEY, CDR2 SVGAGI. CDR3 region: CASSYTYRGSYEQYF. DNA for the CDR3: TGTGCCAGCAGTTACACTTACAGGGGGTCCTACGAGCAGTACTTC.

The chain carries TRBV9 and TRBJ2-3; D possibly corresponds to TRBD2 (6 bases). This CDR3 spans 16 amino acids. Germline values: CDR1 SGDLS, CDR2 YYNGEE. V was cut by 2 bases and J by 4 bases, with 17 bases left in between. The CDR3 nucleotides read TGTGCCAGCAGCGTGCGGGGAGCCCCGGTCCCAGATACGCAGTATTTT. It encodes CASSVRGAPVPDTQYF.

This clone was seen a few times. The V call is TRBV7-9, the J call TRBJ2-7; 8 bases align to TRBD1. With 10 bases clipped from V and 5 bases from J, the junction kept 10 bases outside the gene matches. The CDR3 is made up of 13 amino acids. CDR1 and CDR2 from the germline V gene are SEHNR and FQNEAQ (reference sequence). This CDR3 is CATLRTGYNEQYF. Here the CDR3 DNA reads TGTGCCACCCTCCGGACAGGGTACAACGAGCAGTACTTC.

This clone was counted once. The J gene is TRBJ1-5, the V gene TRBV2; weak D call: TRBD1 (5 bases). CDR1 is SNHLY, CDR2 FYNNEI, per germline. The germline V and J ends were trimmed by 3 bases and 1 base, with 10 bases remaining between them. The CDR3 length is 15 residues. The CDR3 region is CASSDLEGSNQPQHF. The CDR3 DNA follows: TGTGCCAGCAGTGATTTGGAGGGGAGCAATCAGCCCCAGCATTTT.

This clone appeared a single time. The chain recombines TRBV19 with TRBJ2-7; TRBD2 is a possible D gene (5 bases). The germline V and J ends were trimmed by 5 bases and 2 bases, with 16 bases remaining between them. Germline V gene lookup returns CDR1 LNHDA and CDR2 SQIVND (reference sequence). The CDR3 extends over 15 amino acids. The CDR3 region has the DNA TGTGCCAGTAGTTGGGGAGTAGATGCTACCTACGAGCAGTACTTC. Translated, it gives CASSWGVDATYEQYF.

J is TRBJ2-3 and V is TRBV29-1; TRBD2 is a possible D gene (5 bases). The CDR3 is 16 amino acids. V lost 0 bases, J lost 5 bases, and 18 bases lay in between. Germline CDR1 reads SQVTM; CDR2 reads ANQGSEA. DNA for the CDR3: TGCAGCGTTGAAGACTGGGCAGGAGGATTCGTAGATACGCAGTATTTT. Residues: CSVEDWAGGFVDTQYF.